One sample yielded the 8 T cell receptor beta chains listed below, sequenced in a study of molecular identifiers for immune sequencing clone quantification. In TCRdb, the PCR reads were re-called with MiXCR into one record per CDR3 protein. The sample carries under 600,000 distinct CDR3 sequences, about 25% recorded once. The sample taken for sequencing was naive CD8+ T cells from blood, with Jurkat cell RNA spiked in. Subset noted: FACS-sorted CD8+CD4-CCR7+CD45RA+ naive T cells. The receptors come from a human donor in good health. Some libraries in this study had Jurkat cell RNA spiked in.

Points on this clonotype: A much larger clone differs by one base, so this may be a read error. The chain joins TRBV7-2 to TRBJ2-3, with D possibly being TRBD2 (6 bases). CDR3 length: 14 residues. CDR1 is SGHTA, CDR2 FQGNSA, per germline. The CDR3 spells CASSFAGPGDTQSF. CDR3 sequence (DNA): TGTGCCAGCAGCTTTGCGGGGCCCGGTGATACGCAGTCTTTT.

The chain has TRBV20-1 and TRBJ1-1, with D possibly being TRBD1 (5 bases). The CDR3 loop spans 15 amino acids. Germline V gene data show CDR1 as DFQATT and CDR2 as SNEGSKA (reference sequence). V was cut by 0 bases and J by 0 bases, with 11 bases left in between. CDR3 residues: CSARDPRQMNTEAFF. The CDR3, as DNA: TGCAGTGCTAGAGATCCCCGACAGATGAACACTGAAGCTTTCTTT.

The CDR3 coding sequence is TGTGCCAGCAGTCCGACCGTACGGGGGGGGAGCACAGATACGCAGTATTTT. It codes for CASSPTVRGGSTDTQYF. The chain links TRBV6-5 to TRBJ2-3; 8 bases align to TRBD2. This CDR3 contains 17 residues. V lost 5 bases to trimming and J lost 0 bases; unmatched junction nucleotides: 10. Germline CDR1 and CDR2: MNHEY and SVGAGI.

The J gene is TRBJ2-1, the V gene TRBV24-1; D possibly matches TRBD1 or TRBD2 (6 bases each). CDR1 KGHDR and CDR2 SFDVKD come from the germline V gene. Trimming stripped 9 bases from V and 8 bases from J, with 28 bases between. This CDR3 is built from 17 residues. CDR3 region: CATRSAGRGARVDEQFF. CDR3 bases: TGTGCCACCCGGTCCGCCGGAAGGGGGGCCAGGGTGGATGAGCAGTTCTTC.

The V and J genes are TRBV30 and TRBJ2-7; TRBD1 matches 8 bases. This CDR3 spans 12 amino acids. Losses at the gene ends were 1 base for V and 6 bases for J; bases not matched to a gene: 2. CDR1 is GTSNPN and CDR2 is SVGIG in the germline V gene (reference sequence). DNA of the CDR3: TGTGCCTGGAGTGCTACAGGGGGCGAGCAGTACTTC. This codes for CAWSATGGEQYF.

For this clonotype: Its ends do not fully match the called genes, so a read error is possible. The gene calls are TRBV6-5 and TRBJ1-1; no definite D call. CDR1 is MNHEY and CDR2 is SVGAGI in the germline V gene. The CDR3 contains 15 residues. The chain's CDR3 is CTSSYSGSLLTEAFF. The CDR3 coding sequence is TGTACCAGCAGTTACTCCGGGAGTTTACTTACTGAAGCTTTCTTT.

This clonotype was seen a few times. The rearrangement joins TRBV5-1 to TRBJ1-1; D is possibly TRBD1 (6 bases). Germline-derived CDR1 and CDR2 are SGHRS and YFSETQ. V lost 0 bases and J 6 bases, leaving 21 bases between the germline ends. There are 17 residues in the CDR3. The CDR3 region has the DNA TGCGCCAGCAGCTTGGGTTTTGGGCGGACAGTTCTTTCTGAAGCTTTCTTT. This codes for CASSLGFGRTVLSEAFF.

This clonotype was recorded many times. The rearrangement links TRBV4-3 to TRBJ2-5; 8 bases are shared with TRBD1. The CDR3 consists of 15 residues. With V trimmed by 0 bases and J by 4 bases, 4 bases remained unmatched. Germline V CDR1 and CDR2: LGHNA, YSLEER. The CDR3 DNA is TGCGCCAGCAGCCAAGAATACAGGGGGGCAGAGACCCAGTACTTC. Protein sequence: CASSQEYRGAETQYF.